Presented here are 10 T cell receptor beta chains from one specimen sequenced in a study of shared clonotypes between healthy human individuals. Profiling relied on immunoSEQ multiplex PCR, and the TCRdb table lists in-frame clones only, not all of them. Among 640,000 or so clones, approximately 79% were seen once, and the ten largest hold approximately 2%. Material for sequencing was memory CD4+ T cells sorted from blood. Regarding subset: CD45RA-negative fraction. These receptor sequences come from a woman in her twenties or thirties in good health.

The chain carries TRBV6-6 and TRBJ1-1; D is unclear. The germline CDR1 and CDR2 sequences are MNHNY and SVGAGI (reference sequence). This CDR3 spans 14 amino acids. V was trimmed by 7 bases and J by 4 bases, leaving 16 bases between them. The CDR3 DNA follows: TGTGCCAGCATGGAAGCCTGGGGTAGCACTGAAGCTTTCTTT. Translation gives CASMEAWGSTEAFF.

The rearrangement joins TRBV11-2 to TRBJ1-1; the D gene is possibly TRBD1 (5 bases). CDR1 is SGHAT, CDR2 FQNNGV, per germline. The CDR3 sequence is 11 residues long. The V and J ends lost 8 bases and 5 bases respectively, with 9 bases between them. This CDR3 reads CASGGWTEAFF. The CDR3 nucleotides are TGTGCCAGCGGGGGGTGGACTGAAGCTTTCTTT.

The chain employs TRBV18 and TRBJ1-1, with a possible D match to TRBD1 (5 bases). Germline V lookup: CDR1 KGHSH, CDR2 LQKENI. The CDR3 extends over 13 amino acids. The V and J ends lost 6 bases and 3 bases respectively, with 11 bases between them. CDR3 DNA: TGTGCCAGCTCCCGGACGGGGGACACTGAAGCTTTCTTT. It is translated as CASSRTGDTEAFF.

This sequence joins TRBV9 and TRBJ2-1, with no clear D. The CDR3 length is 17 residues. The germline V gene has CDR1 SGDLS and CDR2 YYNGEE. Trimming stripped 0 bases from V and 0 bases from J, with 13 bases between. The CDR3 region has the DNA TGTGCCAGCAGCGTAGGGCCGGGCCCCCCCTCCTACAATGAGCAGTTCTTC. It translates to CASSVGPGPPSYNEQFF.

CDR3 region: CASSESGGQGTETQYF. CDR3 sequence (DNA): TGCGCCAGCAGTGAGTCCGGCGGGCAGGGGACAGAGACCCAGTACTTC. The genes are TRBV10-2 and TRBJ2-5; tentative D call: TRBD1 (6 bases). The CDR3 contains 16 residues. Germline lookup yields CDR1 WSHSY and CDR2 SAAADI. V dropped 0 bases and J dropped 4 bases, with 15 bases sitting between them.

This sequence joins TRBV5-1 and TRBJ2-7; TRBD1 agrees at 7 bases. The CDR3 totals 16 residues. The germline V gene has CDR1 SGHRS and CDR2 YFSETQ. J was trimmed by 3 bases and V by 6 bases; bases with no gene match: 15. For the CDR3, the DNA is TGCGCCAGCACCGAAACCGGACAGGCGACAGGCTACGAGCAGTACTTC. This translates into CASTETGQATGYEQYF.

The chain couples TRBV28 to TRBJ1-2; the D is unclear. Germline V gene sequence: CDR1 MDHEN, CDR2 SYDVKM. V lost 2 bases and J lost 0, with 7 bases in between. This CDR3 is 14 amino acids long. The CDR3 DNA reads as TGTGCCAGCAGTTTACTAATCGCTAACTATGGCTACACCTTC. Amino acids: CASSLLIANYGYTF.

The chain uses TRBV2 and TRBJ2-3; TRBD1 aligns across 10 bases. V shed 6 bases and J 2 bases; nucleotides not matched to a gene: 5. The V gene's germline CDR1 is SNHLY and CDR2 FYNNEI. This CDR3 spans 15 amino acids. The CDR3 protein is CASRTGTGVTDTQYF. CDR3 in DNA: TGTGCCAGCAGGACCGGGACAGGGGTCACAGATACGCAGTATTTT.

The genes are TRBV15 and TRBJ2-1; 8 nucleotides agree with TRBD1. Trimming cost V 3 bases and J 9 bases; bases outside gene matches: 7. Germline V gene data show CDR1 as LNHNV and CDR2 as YYDKDF (reference sequence). This CDR3 spans 14 amino acids. The CDR3 is CATSSGQGVAEQFF. CDR3 coding DNA: TGTGCCACCAGCAGCGGACAGGGAGTAGCTGAGCAGTTCTTC.

For this clone: A far larger clone is one nucleotide away, so this likely arose from a read error. For the CDR3, the DNA is TGTGCCAGCAGTCACACCTACGAGCAGTACTTC. This codes for CASSHTYEQYF. The gene calls are TRBV28 and TRBJ2-5; no firm D call. The end of the DNA fits TRBJ2-7 better, so the J call may be wrong. The germline CDR1 and CDR2 sequences are MDHEN and SYDVKM. This CDR3 region has 11 residues.